This TCR beta chain stems from a study of vaccination and CD4 T cells after COVID-19 (dated by TCRdb to the early 2020s). For the study in its entirety: The convalescent cohort comprised six males and four females, including two Hispanic individuals, seven Caucasians, two Asians and one multiracial person. Participants got two doses of the Pfizer-BioNTech BNT162b2 vaccine (n=8) or two doses of the Moderna mRNA-1273 vaccine (n=2). For stimulating the cultures, overlapping spike peptide pools were used, derived from SARS-CoV-2 as well as from the common cold coronaviruses HCoV-NL63, HCoV-OC43 and HCoV-229E. Post-COVID blood samples were collected from convalescent patients a median of around 96 days after diagnosis, with a range of roughly 30 to 161 days. In around ten COVID-19 convalescent patients and a handful of infection-naive healthy vaccine recipients, the spike-specific CD4+ TCR repertoire before mRNA vaccination was compared with the repertoire after mRNA vaccination. An earlier paper using these donors assessed, at the TCR clonotype level, memory CD4+ T cell crossreactivity between SARS-CoV-2 and common cold coronavirus spike proteins. Post-vaccine blood samples were taken a median of around 68 days after the second vaccine dose, with a range of roughly 14 to 241 days. Control cultures received a CEFX viral epitope pool as the positive control, an HIV-1 Nef peptide pool as the negative control, or no peptide. General findings and caveats noted by the study authors: In convalescent patients, nearly all vaccine-specific clones (304 of 307) were found to be mono-reactive for SARS-CoV-2 spike rather than cross-reactive with common cold coronaviruses. Only a relatively small number of convalescent patients were included in the study, and early timepoints following natural infection were not analyzed. An increase in the median number of SARS-CoV-2-reactive clonotypes from approximately 21 after infection to roughly 36 after vaccination was observed, but the change was not found to be significant. In convalescent patients, a median approximately 86% of post-vaccine SARS-CoV-2-reactive clones were detected only after vaccination, suggesting vaccine-specific priming.

The receptor library was made with PCR. DNA from cultured CD4+ T cells underwent TCR sequencing with the Oncomine TCR Beta short-read assay at the Johns Hopkins FTIC core. Genomic DNA was extracted from the cultured CD4+ T cells with the QIAamp micro DNA kit. Oncomine TCR Beta libraries from cultured CD4+ T cells were pooled with unique dual indexes and sequenced on an Illumina iSeq 100. The authors processed their data as follows. Non-productive sequences were removed, and CDR3s that did not start with C, did not end with F or W, or were shorter than 7 amino acids were discarded. The MANAFEST web application was used to identify antigen-specific clonotypes by comparing peptide-stimulated wells against reference wells and other culture wells. Positive clones required FDR below 0.05, an odds ratio above 5, and productive frequency above 0.1% in at least two of three replicate wells. A clonotype counted as cross-reactive if it showed significant expansion both in the SARS-CoV-2 spike wells and in at least one common cold coronavirus spike condition. Using R version 3.6.1, CDR3 homology was evaluated through Levenshtein distances (stringdist) along with unrooted phylogenetic trees (ape). Clones were called with MiXCR by TCRdb after fastp trimmed the public reads at Q25, and only in-frame beta chains were retained. Each CDR3 protein appears once, grouped with its most common genes and DNA. Here the V and J calls rest on TCRdb's processing, not on the authors' analysis. This sample comprises several thousand distinct CDR3 sequences, about 24% of them detected only once. Roughly 32% of the sample is held by the ten biggest clonotypes.

As regards this clonotype: What this receptor recognizes is not known. It has no much larger one-base neighbor in the sample; base qualities were not kept.

The treatment or condition label for this specimen denotes: roughly 10-day PBMC culture with coronavirus spike peptide pools or control peptides (ViraFEST assay). CD4+ T cells from unexposed donors were collected before the COVID-19 pandemic (2011-2018). The ViraFEST assay was used in the study, in which antigen-specific T cells were expanded with peptide pools and expanded clonotypes were subsequently identified by TCR sequencing. Each well held millions of PBMCs cultured in IMDM containing roughly 5.4% human AB serum and around 10 IU/ml IL-2, with about 10 ug/ml peptide pools added. On days 3 and 7, half of the culture medium was replaced with fresh IL-2-containing medium. CD4+ T cells were isolated after less than twelve days of culture through negative selection using the EasySep CD4+ T cell isolation kit. As cell number allowed, CD4+ T cells from unexposed donors were tested for reactivity to SARS-CoV-2 S and N and to four common cold coronavirus spike pools. Ficoll-Paque Plus gradient centrifugation was used to isolate PBMCs from whole blood, and the isolated PBMCs were then either used fresh or cryopreserved at -140C. Triplicate wells were generally used for each culture condition. Leukapheresis product for the unexposed donors was bought commercially.

The clonotype originates from a human donor in good health. Sequenced: CD4+ T cells from blood, cultured in vitro.

The nucleotide sequence is TGTGCCAGCAGTGACTCCGGGGGGGCCACAGATACGCAGTATTTT. This codes for CASSDSGGATDTQYF. In this chain, TRBV6-4 is recombined with TRBJ2-3; 8 central bases correspond to TRBD2. From the germline V gene, CDR1 is MRHNA and CDR2 is SNTAGT. From the cysteine through the phenylalanine, the CDR3 covers 15 amino acids. Kept here is only the CDR3 DNA, which spans 45 bases and is read in frame from base 1. For this chain, trimming is 0 bases at the V end and 2 bases at the J end, and the number of junction bases without a gene match is 1.